A single sample is the source of the 29 T cell receptor beta chains below, sequenced in a study of shared clonotypes between healthy human individuals. Generated by immunoSEQ multiplex PCR, the TCRdb table keeps only in-frame clones and is missing some. The sample lists a few million clones, roughly 93% occurring once. Sequencing used naive CD4+ T cells from PBMCs. As for subset: CD45RA+ positively selected. Receptors originate from a man aged 18-30 years in good health. Some clones in this sample may be carry-over from other donors' samples.

The chain employs TRBV28 and TRBJ1-1, with a possible D match to TRBD1 (6 bases). The CDR3 contains 12 residues. CDR1 is MDHEN, CDR2 SYDVKM, per germline. Deletions cut 6 bases from V and 7 bases from J, with 12 bases between. The CDR3 spells CASSSTGLEAFF. The CDR3 nucleotides read TGTGCCAGCAGCTCGACAGGCCTTGAAGCTTTCTTT.

V is TRBV7-9 and J is TRBJ1-4; possible D gene TRBD1, 5 bases. This CDR3 has 14 residues. V lost 3 bases to trimming and J lost 2 bases, with 7 bases between them. Germline CDR1 and CDR2: SEHNR and FQNEAQ (reference sequence). The CDR3 coding sequence is TGTGCCAGCAGCTTCAGACAGACTAATGAAAAACTGTTTTTT. Its protein product is CASSFRQTNEKLFF.

This chain links TRBV7-2 with TRBJ1-5, with D unresolved. Trimming took off 7 bases at V and 3 bases at J, with 13 bases between the two ends. From germline, CDR1 is SGHTA and CDR2 FQGNSA. The CDR3 is 14 residues long. DNA for the CDR3: TGTGCCAGCAACCCCGGGAGAAACAATCAGCCCCAGCATTTT. This translates into CASNPGRNNQPQHF. The full variable domain, in which reference TRBV7-2 and TRBJ1-5 provide the parts outside the CDR3, is GAGVSQSPSNKVTEKGKDVELRCDPISGHTALYWYRQSLGQGLEFLIYFQGNSAPDKSGLPSDRFSAERTGGSVSTLTIQRTQQEDSAVYLCASNPGRNNQPQHFGDGTRLSIL.

The chain joins TRBV7-8 to TRBJ2-7; D possibly uses TRBD1 or TRBD2 (6 bases each). Trimming took 3 bases from V and 1 from J, leaving 10 bases between them. CDR3 size: 14 residues. CDR1 is SGHVS, CDR2 FQNEAQ, per germline. The CDR3 DNA sequence: TGTGCCAGCAGCTTGAGGAGGGGGTCCTACGAGCAGTACTTC. Translated, it gives CASSLRRGSYEQYF.

In its sample, this clone was seen once. The rearrangement joins TRBV13 to TRBJ1-5; D possibly corresponds to TRBD1 (6 bases). CDR1 is PRHDT, CDR2 FYEKMQ, per germline (reference sequence). V was pared by 0 bases and J by 7 bases, with 13 bases between. This CDR3 has 15 amino acids. CDR3 sequence: CASSLGLSGAQPQHF. For the CDR3, the DNA is TGTGCCAGCAGCTTAGGCTTGTCAGGGGCCCAGCCCCAGCATTTT.

The chain recombines TRBV9 with TRBJ1-1; possibly TRBD1 for D (5 bases). Trimming cost V 0 bases and J 0 bases, with 12 bases left between them. The CDR3 has 16 amino acids. CDR1 is SGDLS and CDR2 is YYNGEE in the germline V gene. The CDR3 loop is CASSVGPRGMNTEAFF. As DNA, the CDR3 is TGTGCCAGCAGCGTAGGGCCGAGGGGCATGAACACTGAAGCTTTCTTT.

The chain employs TRBV5-8 and TRBJ2-1, with 7 bases lining up with TRBD2. Germline values: CDR1 SGHTS, CDR2 YDEGEE. The CDR3 has 15 amino acids. V lost 5 bases and J lost 0; bases outside the gene matches: 5. The CDR3 DNA sequence: TGTGCCAGCAGTCGGGACTACCTCTCCTACAATGAGCAGTTCTTC. Protein sequence: CASSRDYLSYNEQFF.

The chain links TRBV28 to TRBJ2-7; 7 positions match TRBD1. V lost 3 bases and J lost 1; bases outside the gene matches: 15. Germline V lookup: CDR1 MDHEN, CDR2 SYDVKM. The length of the CDR3 is 18 residues. This chain's CDR3 is CASSFAGPRGLGSYEQYF. In nucleotides, the CDR3 is TGTGCCAGCAGTTTCGCCGGGCCGAGGGGGCTGGGGTCCTACGAGCAGTACTTC.

The rearrangement links TRBV6-1 to TRBJ1-2; D not certain. The length of the CDR3 is 13 residues. Trimming cost V 3 bases and J 1 base, with 6 bases left between them. The germline V gene encodes CDR1 MNHNS and CDR2 SASEGT. The CDR3 region is CASSEGFNYGYTF. CDR3 nucleotide sequence: TGTGCCAGCAGTGAGGGATTTAACTATGGCTACACCTTC.

This sequence joins TRBV5-1 and TRBJ2-7; D gene unclear. V dropped 2 bases and J dropped 4 bases, with 16 bases sitting between them. The CDR3 length is 15 residues. Germline values: CDR1 SGHRS, CDR2 YFSETQ. In nucleotides, the CDR3 is TGCGCCAGCAGCTTCAGCGCCTCGAAACAGTACGAGCAGTACTTC. Its protein is CASSFSASKQYEQYF.

V gene TRBV4-1 combines with J gene TRBJ2-7; 10 bases are a match to TRBD1. Germline values: CDR1 MGHRA, CDR2 YSYEKL. V was clipped by 3 bases and J by 3 bases; unmatched bases: 8. This CDR3 comprises 16 residues. The CDR3 sequence is CASSQAGRTGGYEQYF. CDR3 DNA: TGCGCCAGCAGCCAGGCAGGAAGGACAGGGGGCTACGAGCAGTACTTC.

The CDR3 DNA sequence: TGTGCCAGCAGTTTGGTTTGGGGAGACGGGGCTTTCTTT. Residues: CASSLVWGDGAFF. The chain recombines TRBV27 with TRBJ1-1; unclear D gene. CDR3 length: 13 amino acids. V dropped 3 bases and J dropped 11 bases, with 16 bases sitting between them. Looked up from germline, CDR1 is MNHEY and CDR2 is SMNVEV (reference sequence).

The chain couples TRBV27 to TRBJ2-3, with 8 bases matching TRBD1. The germline CDR1 and CDR2 sequences are MNHEY and SMNVEV (reference sequence). This CDR3 is built from 16 residues. Losses at the gene ends were 5 bases for V and 7 bases for J; bases not matched to a gene: 14. DNA of the CDR3: TGTGCCAGCAGTCGACAGGGGCAAGGGTGGGACCATACGCAGTATTTT. Its protein product is CASSRQGQGWDHTQYF.

The sample holds a few counts of this clone. This rearrangement joins TRBV7-9 to TRBJ1-1; the D is unclear. The CDR3 totals 15 residues. Germline V CDR1 and CDR2: SEHNR, FQNEAQ (reference sequence). Trimming stripped 1 base from V and 0 bases from J, with 9 bases between. CDR3 DNA: TGTGCCAGCAGCTTAGGGCTAACGGTGAACACTGAAGCTTTCTTT. Encoded protein: CASSLGLTVNTEAFF. Full variable domain (rest looked up from reference TRBV7-9 and TRBJ1-1): DTGVSQNPRHKITKRGQNVTFRCDPISEHNRLYWYRQTLGQGPEFLTYFQNEAQLEKSRLLSDRFSAERPKGSFSTLEIQRTEQGDSAMYLCASSLGLTVNTEAFFGQGTRLTVV.

This clone was seen more than once but under ten times. The CDR3 DNA follows: TGCGCCAGCAGCGCGTCCGGGGAGCGAACTGAAGCTTTCTTT. It translates to CASSASGERTEAFF. V and J are TRBV5-1 and TRBJ1-1; D gene ambiguous. With 4 bases removed from V and 5 bases from J, the gap between germline ends came to 15 bases. The CDR3 runs to 14 residues. Germline CDR1 is SGHRS and CDR2 is YFSETQ. The full variable domain, completed using reference TRBV5-1 and TRBJ1-1, is KAGVTQTPRYLIKTRGQQVTLSCSPISGHRSVSWYQQTPGQGLQFLFEYFSETQRNKGNFPGRFSGRQFSNSRSEMNVSTLELGDSALYLCASSASGERTEAFFGQGTRLTVV.

This chain uses TRBV5-1 with TRBJ1-2, with D unclear. The V and J ends lost 1 base and 8 bases respectively, with 24 bases between them. The CDR3 extends over 17 amino acids. Per germline, CDR1 SGHRS and CDR2 YFSETQ. For the CDR3, the DNA is TGCGCCAGCAGCTTGCATAGCCGGACTCCCCTGGAGGAAGGCTACACCTTC. Translating it yields CASSLHSRTPLEEGYTF.

The chain joins TRBV6-1 to TRBJ2-4; 8 bases are shared with TRBD1. CDR3 length: 12 amino acids. V lost 7 bases and J lost 9; bases outside the gene matches: 5. Germline assignment: CDR1 MNHNS and CDR2 SASEGT. The CDR3 here is CASNGQGSIQYF. DNA of the CDR3: TGTGCCAGCAATGGACAGGGAAGCATTCAGTACTTC.

This clone has only one observation. The chain combines TRBV28 with TRBJ1-5, with TRBD1 matching 7 bases. Germline lookup yields CDR1 MDHEN and CDR2 SYDVKM. The CDR3 consists of 20 residues. J was trimmed by 6 bases and V by 3 bases; bases with no gene match: 23. The CDR3 sequence: CASSFTSSYLDRNKVQPQHF. In DNA form, the CDR3 reads TGTGCCAGCAGTTTCACCTCGTCCTATCTGGACAGGAACAAGGTTCAGCCCCAGCATTTT.

This chain uses TRBV7-2 with TRBJ1-2; TRBD1 aligns across 10 bases. Trimming took 1 base from V and 3 from J; bases not matched to a gene: 8. Germline loops: CDR1 SGHTA, CDR2 FQGNSA. There are 17 residues in the CDR3. CDR3 sequence (DNA): TGTGCCAGCAGCTTAGTCCGACAGGGGGCGTATGACTATGGCTACACCTTC. It translates to CASSLVRQGAYDYGYTF.

The gene calls are TRBV7-3 and TRBJ2-2; 7 bases fit TRBD2. Germline CDR1 is SGHTA and CDR2 is FQGTGA. The CDR3 covers 16 residues. Trimming cost V 2 bases and J 4 bases; bases outside gene matches: 7. Here the CDR3 reads CASSLLSGSSTGELFF. CDR3 nucleotide sequence: TGTGCCAGCAGCTTACTTAGCGGGTCCTCCACCGGGGAGCTGTTTTTT.

This chain links TRBV5-1 with TRBJ1-2; D possibly corresponds to TRBD1 (5 bases). Germline values: CDR1 SGHRS, CDR2 YFSETQ. Deletions cut 0 bases from V and 3 bases from J, with 18 bases between. This CDR3 is 17 amino acids long. Written as DNA, the CDR3 is TGCGCCAGCAGCTTGGTACAGCTCCGGGGGTTTGACTATGGCTACACCTTC. Translation: CASSLVQLRGFDYGYTF.

The chain has TRBV4-1 and TRBJ2-2; D unclear. CDR3 length equals 16 residues. The germline V gene encodes CDR1 MGHRA and CDR2 YSYEKL. V was pared by 7 bases and J by 1 base, with 16 bases between. CDR3 loop: CASTLLPSGNTGELFF. In DNA form, the CDR3 reads TGCGCCAGCACCCTTTTACCATCCGGGAACACCGGGGAGCTGTTTTTT.

This chain connects TRBV27 to TRBJ2-1; D might be TRBD2 (6 bases). V lost 6 bases and J 6 bases, leaving 12 bases between the germline ends. The germline V gene has CDR1 MNHEY and CDR2 SMNVEV (reference sequence). The CDR3 contains 13 residues. CDR3 protein: CASSTGLRNEQFF. As DNA, the CDR3 is TGTGCCAGCAGCACGGGACTTCGCAATGAGCAGTTCTTC.

The chain has TRBV7-9 and TRBJ2-7; 10 nucleotides agree with TRBD2. Germline loops: CDR1 SEHNR, CDR2 FQNEAQ (reference sequence). The CDR3 totals 16 residues. With V trimmed by 0 bases and J by 2 bases, 4 bases remained unmatched. CDR3 in DNA: TGTGCCAGCAGCTTAGCGCTAGCGGGAGTCCCCTACGAGCAGTACTTC. This gives the protein CASSLALAGVPYEQYF.

V and J are TRBV5-1 and TRBJ1-4, with TRBD1 matching over 7 bases. Trimming at V came to 7 bases and at J to 8 bases, leaving 14 bases not matched to a gene. CDR1 and CDR2 (germline): SGHRS, YFSETQ. The CDR3 is 15 residues long. This chain's CDR3 is CASCRLDRVGEKLFF. The DNA for the CDR3 is TGCGCCAGCTGCCGCCTTGACAGGGTAGGGGAAAAACTGTTTTTT.

Turning to this clone: Other DNA sequences in this specimen translate into the identical CDR3. This rearrangement joins TRBV5-4 to TRBJ2-7; 9 positions agree with TRBD2. The CDR3 covers 15 residues. The V gene end was trimmed by 4 bases and the J gene end by 3 bases; junction bases not matched to a gene: 8. Germline CDR1 reads SGHNT; CDR2 reads YYREEE (reference sequence). For the CDR3, the DNA is TGTGCCAGCAGCCTGGGGCTAGCGGGGAACTACGAGCAGTACTTC. It is translated as CASSLGLAGNYEQYF.

The chain carries TRBV27 and TRBJ2-1; D not resolved. CDR3 size: 14 residues. V was cut by 6 bases and J by 9 bases, with 18 bases left in between. Per the germline V gene, CDR1 is MNHEY and CDR2 is SMNVEV (reference sequence). The CDR3, as DNA: TGTGCCAGCAGGCCCTTGAGCCCAGGTCCTGAGCAGTTCTTC. This encodes CASRPLSPGPEQFF.

The chain couples TRBV6-1 to TRBJ2-2, with D possibly matching TRBD1 (6 bases). CDR3 length: 14 amino acids. The germline V and J ends were trimmed by 4 bases and 9 bases, with 15 bases remaining between them. The germline CDR1 and CDR2 sequences are MNHNS and SASEGT. This CDR3 is CASSAAGVPRELFF. The CDR3 DNA reads as TGTGCCAGCAGTGCAGCAGGGGTCCCTAGGGAGCTGTTTTTT.

This sequence joins TRBV9 and TRBJ2-3, with 10 bases matching TRBD1. The CDR3 consists of 14 residues. V lost 4 bases and J lost 4; bases outside the gene matches: 3. Germline CDR1 is SGDLS and CDR2 is YYNGEE. Written as DNA, the CDR3 is TGTGCCAGCAGCAGGGACAGGGGCCCAGATACGCAGTATTTT. Translation gives CASSRDRGPDTQYF. The variable domain in full, with the rest retrieved from reference TRBV9 and TRBJ2-3, is DSGVTQTPKHLITATGQRVTLRCSPRSGDLSVYWYQQSLDQGLQFLIQYYNGEERAKGNILERFSAQQFPDLHSELNLSSLELGDSALYFCASSRDRGPDTQYFGPGTRLTVL.